A selection of T cell receptor beta chains follows, all from one sample in a study of blood T cell repertoires in COVID-19. Here immunoSEQ multiplex PCR was the method, and the copy in TCRdb shows in-frame clones only, minus some. The repertoire holds tens of thousands of clones, with about 90% as singletons. The sequencing sample was made of peripheral blood. Every receptor here comes from a man over 45 with active or convalescent COVID-19. Both conserved end residues are part of each CDR3. The D gene is left open where the match is weak. The size entry is marked missing in some rows and otherwise reads once, few, many or a size class.

TRBV5-4	TRBJ2-3	NA	NA	TGTGCCAGCAGGCGTGCTAGCGTTAGCACAGATACGCAGTATTTT	CASRRASVSTDTQYF
TRBV7-2	TRBJ2-1	TRBD2	NA	TGTGCCAGCAGCTTGACTAGCGGGTGGGGTGAGCAGTTCTTC	CASSLTSGWGEQFF
TRBV5-5	TRBJ1-3	NA	few	TGTGCCAGCAGCCCTATCCTACTCTCTGGAAACACCATATATTTT	CASSPILLSGNTIYF
TRBV28	TRBJ1-1	NA	once	TGTGCCAGCAGAACCCCCCAGAGAGGGCTTACTGAAGCTTTCTTT	CASRTPQRGLTEAFF
TRBV3-1/TRBV3-2	TRBJ2-2	TRBD2	NA	TGTGCCAGCAGCCAGGCGAAGACCGCTCCCTTTCTAGCGGGAGACCCCGGGGAGCTGTTTTTT	CASSQAKTAPFLAGDPGELFF
TRBV5-4	TRBJ2-7	NA	NA	TGTGCCAGCAGCTTGGGTTGGACTCGACTGTACTTC	CASSLGWTRLYF
TRBV4-1	TRBJ1-2	TRBD1	NA	TGCGCCAGCAGCCAAGATGACAGGGTCTACTATGGCTACACCTTC	CASSQDDRVYYGYTF
TRBV18	TRBJ2-1	TRBD2	NA	TGTGCCAGCTCACCTCTAGCGGGAGGGTACAATGAGCAGTTCTTC	CASSPLAGGYNEQFF
TRBV5-4	TRBJ2-7	TRBD2	NA	TGTGCCAGCAGCTTGGGGGGGACTAGCGGGGCCTACGAGCAGTACTTC	CASSLGGTSGAYEQYF
TRBV29-1	TRBJ2-1	TRBD2	once	TGCATCCCCGAGGCTAGCGGGAGTAATGAGCAGTTCTTC	CIPEASGSNEQFF
TRBV6-1	TRBJ1-1	NA	NA	TGTGCCAGCAGTGAGGAGACAGCCGCTGCCGCTTTCTTT	CASSEETAAAAFF
TRBV4-3	TRBJ1-3	NA	NA	TGCGCCAGCAGCCAAGATCGGGTCTCTGGAAACACCATATATTTT	CASSQDRVSGNTIYF
TRBV7-9	TRBJ2-3	TRBD2	NA	TGTGCCAGCAGCATATTAGCGGGAAGCACAGATACGCAGTATTTT	CASSILAGSTDTQYF
TRBV28	TRBJ1-6	NA	NA	TGTGCCAGCAGTTTACCCCCCCGACAGGCCATGGATTCACCCCTCCACTTT	CASSLPPRQAMDSPLHF
TRBV24-1	TRBJ2-1	TRBD2	NA	TGTGCCACTGGACTAGCGGGAGGCAATGAGCAGTTCTTC	CATGLAGGNEQFF
TRBV28	TRBJ1-2	TRBD1	NA	TGTGCCAGCAGTTTCCAAACAGGGGGCGGTAATGGCTACACCTTC	CASSFQTGGGNGYTF
TRBV7-9	TRBJ2-3	NA	NA	TGTGCCAGCAGCTTAGCGGGCGCAGATACGCAGTATTTT	CASSLAGADTQYF
TRBV7-9	TRBJ1-1	NA	NA	TGTGCCAGCAGCTTGGAGGGGAACACTGAAGCTTTCTTT	CASSLEGNTEAFF
TRBV29-1	TRBJ2-5	NA	NA	TGCAGCGTTTCGGAGGGGCGGGACCAAGAGACCCAGTACTTC	CSVSEGRDQETQYF
TRBV19	TRBJ2-3	NA	NA	TGTGCCAGTAGTATAGGACAGGGCACAGATACGCAGTATTTT	CASSIGQGTDTQYF
TRBV5-4	TRBJ2-1	TRBD2	NA	TGTGCCAGCAGCGCCGGGACTAGCGGGAGCTCCTACAATGAGCAGTTCTTC	CASSAGTSGSSYNEQFF
TRBV29-1	TRBJ1-5	NA	NA	TGCAGCGTTGGGTCAGATCAGCCCCAGCATTTT	CSVGSDQPQHF
TRBV29-1	TRBJ2-4	NA	once	TGCAGCGTTGAAAAGACAGCTCAGAACCTAGCCAAAAACATTCAGTACTTC	CSVEKTAQNLAKNIQYF
TRBV5-4	TRBJ1-1	TRBD1	once	TGTGCCAGCAGCTTGCCGGGACAGGGTGGTACTGAAGCTTTCTTT	CASSLPGQGGTEAFF
TRBV6-5	TRBJ1-2	TRBD1	NA	TGTGCCAGCAGTTACGAGGGGGCCCTATCATATGGCTACACCTTC	CASSYEGALSYGYTF
TRBV15	TRBJ1-4	NA	NA	TGTGCCACCAGCAGAGATCGGGTAATAGACGAAAAACTGTTTTTT	CATSRDRVIDEKLFF
TRBV19	TRBJ2-1	TRBD2	few	TGTGCCAGTAGTGCACTAGCGGGAGCCTACAATGAGCAGTTCTTC	CASSALAGAYNEQFF
TRBV27	TRBJ2-1	TRBD2	NA	TGTGCCAGCAGTTTATGGCCTCCGGAAGCGGGAGGCTACAATGAGCAGTTCTTC	CASSLWPPEAGGYNEQFF
TRBV2	TRBJ2-5	TRBD1	NA	TGTGCCAGCAGAAGACAGGGGCCCGGTTGGTGGACCCAGTACTTC	CASRRQGPGWWTQYF
TRBV18	TRBJ1-1	NA	NA	TGTGCCAGCTCACCGGATCCATCCGGGATAAACACTGAAGCTTTCTTT	CASSPDPSGINTEAFF
TRBV4-1	TRBJ1-5	NA	NA	TGCGCCAGCAGCCAAACACCTAATCAGCCCCAGCATTTT	CASSQTPNQPQHF
TRBV6-5	TRBJ2-5	NA	NA	TGTGCCAGCAGTTACTCGAGGGGGGGCGGCGAGACCCAGTACTTC	CASSYSRGGGETQYF
TRBV5-6	TRBJ2-3	NA	NA	TGTGCCAGCAGCCGGGAAGATACGCAGTATTTT	CASSREDTQYF
TRBV11-3	TRBJ2-7	TRBD1	once	TGTGCCAGCAGCTTAGGACAGGGCCACGAGCAGTACTTC	CASSLGQGHEQYF
TRBV27	TRBJ1-4	NA	NA	TGTGCCAGCAGGGATGGGGGCGAGTTTGAACTGTTTTTT	CASRDGGEFELFF
TRBV5-4	TRBJ2-3	TRBD1	once	TGTGCCAGCAGCTTGGCCGTGACAGGGAGCACAGATACGCAGTATTTT	CASSLAVTGSTDTQYF
TRBV20-1	TRBJ2-7	TRBD1	NA	TGCAGTGCTTCGGACAGGGTCGAGCAGTACTTC	CSASDRVEQYF
TRBV19	TRBJ2-6	NA	NA	TGTGCCAGTAGTATGCAAGGGGTTCGCTCTGGGGCCAACGTCCTGACTTTC	CASSMQGVRSGANVLTF
TRBV27	TRBJ2-3	TRBD1	few	TGTGCCAGCAGTTTTAGGTCTAGGGGACAGGGAGCAGATACGCAGTATTTT	CASSFRSRGQGADTQYF
TRBV3-1/TRBV3-2	TRBJ2-3	TRBD2	NA	TGTGCCAGCAGCTTTACTAGCGGGAGGGCCTTTGATACGCAGTATTTT	CASSFTSGRAFDTQYF
TRBV29-1	TRBJ1-2	TRBD1	NA	TGCAGCGCGGACAGGGGCCATGGCTACACCTTC	CSADRGHGYTF
TRBV4-3	TRBJ2-3	TRBD2	NA	TGCGCCAGCAGCCCCCGGACTAGCGGGAGAGGAGATACGCAGTATTTT	CASSPRTSGRGDTQYF
TRBV21-1	TRBJ1-5	NA	once	TGTGCCAGCAGCCTCGGGAGGGACAGGGGGCTTGGACAGCCCCAGCATTTT	CASSLGRDRGLGQPQHF
TRBV4-1	TRBJ2-5	TRBD2	once	TGCGCCAGCAGCCACGGCCGCGCGGGAGGGCCGGGAGAGACCCAGTACTTC	CASSHGRAGGPGETQYF
TRBV5-1	TRBJ2-3	TRBD2	NA	TGCGCCACCCGACTAGCGGACACAGATACGCAGTATTTT	CATRLADTDTQYF
TRBV2	TRBJ2-3	NA	NA	TGTGCCAGCAGTGGAGGACAGTTCACAGATACGCAGTATTTT	CASSGGQFTDTQYF
TRBV18	TRBJ2-5	TRBD2	once	TGTGCCAGCTCACCAGTGGCTAGCGGGAGTGTAGAGACCCAGTACTTC	CASSPVASGSVETQYF
TRBV5-1	TRBJ2-1	NA	NA	TGCGCCAGCAGCTTGGTTCCGGGTGGTGAGCAGTTCTTC	CASSLVPGGEQFF
TRBV7-9	TRBJ2-3	TRBD1	NA	TGTGCCAGCAGCTTAGGGACAGGGTTCACAGATACGCAGTATTTT	CASSLGTGFTDTQYF
TRBV5-1	TRBJ2-7	NA	NA	TGCGCCAGCAGCTTGGCTCAGTCTCAGGGTGCCGTGCAGTACTTC	CASSLAQSQGAVQYF
TRBV28	TRBJ1-5	NA	NA	TGTGCCAGCACCCAGTGGGGCTCGGGCCAGCCCCAGCATTTT	CASTQWGSGQPQHF
TRBV18	TRBJ1-1	NA	NA	TGTGCCAGCTCAGAGCAAGGAGGGGACGCTGAAGCTTTCTTT	CASSEQGGDAEAFF
TRBV6-6	TRBJ2-3	TRBD2	once	TGTGCCAGCAGTTATATCGGGGAGGGGTCAGATACGCAGTATTTT	CASSYIGEGSDTQYF